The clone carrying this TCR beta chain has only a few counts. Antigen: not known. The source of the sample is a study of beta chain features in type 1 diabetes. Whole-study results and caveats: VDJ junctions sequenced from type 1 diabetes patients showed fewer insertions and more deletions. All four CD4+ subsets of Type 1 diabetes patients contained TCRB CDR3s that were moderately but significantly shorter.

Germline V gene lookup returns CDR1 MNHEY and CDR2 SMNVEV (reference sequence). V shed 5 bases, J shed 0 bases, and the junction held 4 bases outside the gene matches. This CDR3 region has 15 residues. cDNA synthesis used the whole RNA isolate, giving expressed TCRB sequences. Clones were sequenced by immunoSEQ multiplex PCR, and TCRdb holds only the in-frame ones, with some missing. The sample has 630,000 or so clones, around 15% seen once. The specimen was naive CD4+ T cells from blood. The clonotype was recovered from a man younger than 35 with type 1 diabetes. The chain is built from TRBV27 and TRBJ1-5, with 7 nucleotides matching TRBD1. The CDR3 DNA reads TGTGCCAGCAGTGCGGACAGGCTTAGCAATCAGCCCCAGCATTTT. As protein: CASSADRLSNQPQHF.